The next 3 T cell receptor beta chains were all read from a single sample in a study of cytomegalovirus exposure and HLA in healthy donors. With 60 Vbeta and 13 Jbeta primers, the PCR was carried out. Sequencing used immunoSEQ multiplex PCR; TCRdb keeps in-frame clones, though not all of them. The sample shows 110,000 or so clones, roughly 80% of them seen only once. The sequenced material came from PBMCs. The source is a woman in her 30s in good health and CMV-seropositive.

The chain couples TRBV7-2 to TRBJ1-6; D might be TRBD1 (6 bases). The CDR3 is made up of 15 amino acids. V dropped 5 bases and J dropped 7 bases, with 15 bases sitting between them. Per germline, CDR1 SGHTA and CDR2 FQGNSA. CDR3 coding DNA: TGTGCCAGCAGCCCCGAGGGGGGGTACAATTCACCCCTCCACTTT. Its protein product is CASSPEGGYNSPLHF. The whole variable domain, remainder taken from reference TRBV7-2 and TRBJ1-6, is GAGVSQSPSNKVTEKGKDVELRCDPISGHTALYWYRQSLGQGLEFLIYFQGNSAPDKSGLPSDRFSAERTGGSVSTLTIQRTQQEDSAVYLCASSPEGGYNSPLHFGNGTRLTVT.

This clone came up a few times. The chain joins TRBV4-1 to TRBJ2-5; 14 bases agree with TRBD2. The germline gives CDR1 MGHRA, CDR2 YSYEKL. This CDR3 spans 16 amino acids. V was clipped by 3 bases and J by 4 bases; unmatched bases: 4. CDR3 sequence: CASSHYGTSGRETQYF. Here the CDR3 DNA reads TGCGCCAGCAGCCACTACGGGACTAGCGGGAGAGAGACCCAGTACTTC.

The CDR3 spells CASSSRGRANQPQHF. The CDR3 coding sequence is TGTGCCAGCAGTTCAAGGGGCAGGGCCAATCAGCCCCAGCATTTT. V is TRBV6-5 and J is TRBJ1-5, with a possible D match to TRBD1 (5 bases). The V and J ends lost 4 bases and 3 bases respectively, with 13 bases between them. Germline V CDR1 and CDR2: MNHEY, SVGAGI. The CDR3 runs 15 residues.